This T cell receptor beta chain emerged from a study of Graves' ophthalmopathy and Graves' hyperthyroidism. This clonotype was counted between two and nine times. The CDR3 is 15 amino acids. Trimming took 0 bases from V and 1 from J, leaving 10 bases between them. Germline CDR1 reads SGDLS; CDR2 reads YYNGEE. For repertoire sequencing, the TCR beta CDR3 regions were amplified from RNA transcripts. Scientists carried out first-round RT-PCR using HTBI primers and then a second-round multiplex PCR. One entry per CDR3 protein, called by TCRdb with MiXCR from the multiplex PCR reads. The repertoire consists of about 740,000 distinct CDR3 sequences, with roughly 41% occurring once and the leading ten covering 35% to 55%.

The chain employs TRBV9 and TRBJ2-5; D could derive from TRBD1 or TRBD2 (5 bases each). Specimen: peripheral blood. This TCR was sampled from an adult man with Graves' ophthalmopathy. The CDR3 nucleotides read TGTGCCAGCAGCGTAGGGGGGACCTCCCAAGAGACCCAGTACTTC. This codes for CASSVGGTSQETQYF.